This T cell receptor (beta chain) was recorded in a study of blood T cell repertoires in COVID-19. Study overall: The samples span acute and convalescent COVID-19 from the United States, Italy and Spain. PBMCs, B-cell-depleted T cells, or T cells were the source of the cDNA or gDNA that made up the material.

Germline CDR1 SGHNT, CDR2 YYREEE (reference sequence). This CDR3 comprises 15 residues. V lost 5 bases to trimming and J lost 1 base; unmatched junction nucleotides: 8. Assay: immunoSEQ multiplex PCR; the TCRdb copy retains only in-frame clones and omits some. The top ten hold 22% of the sample, which has 65,000 to 90,000 clones, about 86% seen once. In this sample, this clone turned up once. The chain has TRBV5-4 and TRBJ1-2; 7 bases agree with TRBD1. The sample comprised peripheral blood. The receptor was isolated from a woman of 80 years or more in a cohort sampled during active or convalescent COVID-19. The CDR3 DNA reads as TGTGCCAGCAGTTCGGGACAGTCGCTTAACTATGGCTACACCTTC. Translated, it gives CASSSGQSLNYGYTF.